What follows are 15 T cell receptor beta chains derived from one specimen sequenced in a study of cytomegalovirus exposure and HLA in healthy donors. PCR used 60 Vbeta primers and 13 Jbeta primers. The data were produced by immunoSEQ multiplex PCR, yet TCRdb's version contains in-frame clones alone and is incomplete. The top ten hold 3.9% of the sample, which has about 85,000 clones, 50% to 75% seen once. The sequencing sample was made of PBMCs. The receptors were gathered from a man aged 25 to 40 in good health and CMV-seronegative.

The chain couples TRBV7-9 to TRBJ1-4, with D tentatively TRBD1 (5 bases). Germline assignment: CDR1 SEHNR and CDR2 FQNEAQ (reference sequence). The length of the CDR3 is 16 residues. V was clipped by 3 bases and J by 10 bases, with 21 bases between them. CDR3 protein: CASSLSGQIPVAKLFF. The CDR3, as DNA: TGTGCCAGCAGCTTGTCAGGGCAAATCCCCGTTGCAAAACTGTTTTTT. Drawing the rest from reference TRBV7-9 and TRBJ1-4, the complete variable domain is DTGVSQNPRHKITKRGQNVTFRCDPISEHNRLYWYRQTLGQGPEFLTYFQNEAQLEKSRLLSDRFSAERPKGSFSTLEIQRTEQGDSAMYLCASSLSGQIPVAKLFFGSGTQLSVL.

J is TRBJ1-3 and V is TRBV5-1; 7 bases are shared with TRBD1. The CDR3 spans 15 residues. Germline CDR1 SGHRS, CDR2 YFSETQ. With 3 bases clipped from V and 0 bases from J, the junction kept 3 bases outside the gene matches. CDR3 sequence reads: CASSSGTVSGNTIYF. Written as DNA, the CDR3 is TGCGCCAGCAGCTCCGGGACAGTCTCTGGAAACACCATATATTTT.

V is TRBV7-3 and J is TRBJ2-7; 12 nucleotides agree with TRBD2. The CDR3 runs 20 residues. Germline lookup yields CDR1 SGHTA and CDR2 FQGTGA. J was trimmed by 2 bases and V by 0 bases; bases with no gene match: 14. The DNA of the CDR3 is TGTGCCAGCAGCTTAACCTTCCAACTAGCGGGAGGAAACGGCGCCTACGAGCAGTACTTC. Residues: CASSLTFQLAGGNGAYEQYF.

The chain has TRBV18 and TRBJ2-5; TRBD1 matches 7 bases. J lost 3 bases, V lost 8 bases, and 12 bases had no gene match. The germline V gene has CDR1 KGHSH and CDR2 LQKENI. This CDR3 region has 15 residues. DNA for the CDR3: TGTGCCAGCACGGACAGGCGAACTAATAAAGAGACCCAGTACTTC. Protein sequence: CASTDRRTNKETQYF. The full variable domain, in which reference TRBV18 and TRBJ2-5 provide the parts outside the CDR3, is NAGVMQNPRHLVRRRGQEARLRCSPMKGHSHVYWYRQLPEEGLKFMVYLQKENIIDESGMPKERFSAEFPKEGPSILRIQQVVRGDSAAYFCASTDRRTNKETQYFGPGTRLLVL.

In DNA, the CDR3 is TGCGCCAGCAGTAAAACAGGGAAGCAAGAGACCCAGTACTTC. It encodes CASSKTGKQETQYF. This chain uses TRBV10-1 with TRBJ2-5; D might be TRBD1 (6 bases). Trimming removed 5 bases from V and 2 bases from J, with 12 bases in between. CDR1 is WNHNN and CDR2 is SYGVQD in the germline V gene (reference sequence). The CDR3 spans 14 residues.

This sequence joins TRBV4-3 and TRBJ2-7; unclear D gene. Between the trimmed V and J ends, which lost 2 bases and 3 bases, there was a span of 8 bases. This CDR3 region has 13 residues. In germline, CDR1 is LGHNA, CDR2 YSLEER. The CDR3: CASSQSGLYEQYF. The DNA of the CDR3 is TGCGCCAGCAGCCAATCGGGTCTCTACGAGCAGTACTTC.

CDR3 sequence: CASSRQETQYF. The CDR3 coding sequence is TGTGCCAGCAGTCGACAGGAAACGCAGTATTTT. The gene calls are TRBV6-6 and TRBJ2-3; weak D call: TRBD1 (6 bases). CDR3 length: 11 amino acids. Germline loops: CDR1 MNHNY, CDR2 SVGAGI (reference sequence). Trimming cost V 5 bases and J 9 bases, with 9 bases left between them.

This chain links TRBV28 with TRBJ1-1; D is unresolved. The V gene lost 10 bases and the J gene lost 4 bases, with 13 bases spanning the gap. This CDR3 comprises 12 residues. Germline V lookup: CDR1 MDHEN, CDR2 SYDVKM. CDR3 amino acids: CAISDMLTEAFF. Written as DNA, the CDR3 is TGTGCCATCTCCGACATGCTCACTGAAGCTTTCTTT.

A few counts support this clone. This chain links TRBV7-6 with TRBJ2-1; possible D gene TRBD2, 6 bases. Germline assignment: CDR1 SGHVS and CDR2 FNYEAQ. V shed 5 bases and J shed 7 bases, with 15 bases lying between them. The CDR3 runs to 14 residues. In nucleotides, the CDR3 is TGTGCCAGCAGCACCCTCCCGGACTATAATGAGCAGTTCTTC. It codes for CASSTLPDYNEQFF.

The table lists this clone with a count of one. The chain's CDR3 is CASSGDNSGNTIYF. DNA for the CDR3: TGTGCCAGCAGCGGGGACAACTCTGGAAACACCATATATTTT. The gene calls are TRBV9 and TRBJ1-3; tentatively, D is TRBD1 (6 bases). Germline CDR1 and CDR2: SGDLS and YYNGEE. The CDR3 runs to 14 residues. V lost 3 bases to trimming and J lost 0 bases, with 7 bases between them.

This chain joins TRBV18 and TRBJ1-5, with 7 bases aligning to TRBD1. The germline V gene encodes CDR1 KGHSH and CDR2 LQKENI. Trimming at V came to 5 bases and at J to 4 bases, leaving 2 bases not matched to a gene. The CDR3 loop spans 13 amino acids. Written as DNA, the CDR3 is TGTGCCAGCTCATGGGGACAGAATCAGCCCCAGCATTTT. Translated: CASSWGQNQPQHF.

This clone was detected only a few times. The V gene is TRBV5-1, the J gene TRBJ1-2; TRBD1 aligns across 7 bases. The CDR3 totals 16 residues. J gave up 3 bases and V 4 bases, and 12 bases lay outside the gene matches. The germline gives CDR1 SGHRS, CDR2 YFSETQ. In nucleotides, the CDR3 is TGCGCCAGCAGCGCCGAGGGGGCGCTGTGGGACTATGGCTACACCTTC. Translating it yields CASSAEGALWDYGYTF.

In its sample, this clone was seen once. V is TRBV15 and J is TRBJ2-1; 8 bases are a match to TRBD2. Germline CDR1 reads LNHNV; CDR2 reads YYDKDF (reference sequence). V was clipped by 0 bases and J by 8 bases; unmatched bases: 6. The CDR3 length is 15 residues. CDR3 loop: CATSRDGRALDEQFF. The CDR3 nucleotides are TGTGCCACCAGCAGAGACGGGAGGGCCTTGGATGAGCAGTTCTTC.

The chain combines TRBV6-6 with TRBJ2-1; 10 bases map to TRBD1. The CDR3 has 16 amino acids. Looked up from germline, CDR1 is MNHNY and CDR2 is SVGAGI (reference sequence). The J segment lost 1 base and the V segment lost 2 bases, leaving 2 bases of the junction unmatched. CDR3 sequence (DNA): TGTGCCAGCAGTTACCTGGGACAGGGGTCCTACAATGAGCAGTTCTTC. Amino acids: CASSYLGQGSYNEQFF.

The chain recombines TRBV5-1 with TRBJ2-3; 9 bases map to TRBD1. The trim removed 6 bases at V and 3 bases at J, leaving 8 bases unmatched. CDR1 is SGHRS and CDR2 is YFSETQ in the germline V gene. This CDR3 has 15 amino acids. CDR3 protein: CASTIQGARTDTQYF. The CDR3 DNA is TGCGCCAGCACCATACAGGGGGCGAGGACAGATACGCAGTATTTT. The variable domain in full, completed from reference TRBV5-1 and TRBJ2-3, reads KAGVTQTPRYLIKTRGQQVTLSCSPISGHRSVSWYQQTPGQGLQFLFEYFSETQRNKGNFPGRFSGRQFSNSRSEMNVSTLELGDSALYLCASTIQGARTDTQYFGPGTRLTVL.